This TCR beta chain was captured by sequencing in a study of blood T cell repertoires in COVID-19. Repertoires were generated with immunoSEQ multiplex PCR, while TCRdb's copy carries only in-frame clones and drops some. Here the sample spans more than 80,000 clones, about 90% being singletons. The CDR3 runs to 15 residues. Germline CDR1 MGHRA, CDR2 YSYEKL. Trimming at V came to 2 bases and at J to 6 bases, leaving 3 bases not matched to a gene. This TCR came from a man aged 18 to 29 with COVID-19, enrolled during active disease. Sequencing was performed on peripheral blood. This chain joins TRBV4-1 and TRBJ2-3; TRBD2 matches at 12 bases. The CDR3 nucleotides read TGCGCCAGCAGCCAACCTAGCGGGAGGGCGGATACGCAGTATTTT. Encoded protein: CASSQPSGRADTQYF.